These T cell receptor beta chains were read from a single sample in a study of tumor and adjacent non-tumor tissue in lung cancer. In TCRdb, the multiplex PCR reads were re-called with MiXCR into one record per CDR3 protein. The data hold fewer than 120,000 distinct CDR3 sequences, with around 82% observed a single time. The sample taken for sequencing was lung tumor tissue. These TCRs come from a man aged 65-85 years with non-small cell lung cancer. The CDR3 runs from the conserved cysteine through the conserved F or W. The D gene is left open where the match is weak. Some rows mark clone size as missing; the rest say once, few, many or name a class of expanded clone.

size,D,V,J,CDR3,DNA
NA,TRBD1,TRBV6-5,TRBJ2-5,CASNSAETGFPQETQYF,TGTGCTAGCAATTCCGCCGAGACAGGGTTCCCACAAGAGACCCAGTACTTC
once,NA,TRBV12-3/TRBV12-4,TRBJ2-6,CASSLVRSGLLSEANVLTF,TGTGCCAGTAGTTTAGTGCGGTCAGGGCTCCTCTCTGAGGCCAACGTCCTGACTTTC
NA,TRBD1,TRBV28,TRBJ1-1,CAISLAGTGARTEALF,TGTGCCATCAGTTTAGCCGGGACAGGGGCTAGGACTGAAGCTTTATTT
NA,NA,TRBV20-1,TRBJ1-5,CSAQILGNNQPQRF,TGCAGTGCTCAAATACTCGGGAACAATCAGCCCCAGCGTTTT
NA,NA,TRBV5-6,TRBJ1-2,CASSRIDKANYGYTF,TGTGCCAGCAGCAGAATCGACAAAGCTAACTACGGCTACACATTC
NA,TRBD2,TRBV4-3,TRBJ2-2,CARKGLAGNYTGEPFF,TGCGCCAGAAAGGGACTAGCGGGGAATTACACCGGGGAGCCGTTTTTT
NA,NA,TRBV29-1,TRBJ2-4,CNVEGGNFEYF,TGCAACGTTGAAGGGGGAAACTTTGAGTACTTC
NA,TRBD1,TRBV11-2,TRBJ2-7,CASSPETGPYYEQYF,TGTGCCAGCAGCCCCGAGACAGGGCCCTACTACGAACAGTACTTC
NA,NA,TRBV6-1,TRBJ2-3,CANSSQDTDTQYF,TGTGCCAACAGTTCACAGGACACAGATACGCAGTATTTT
few,TRBD2,TRBV12-3/TRBV12-4,TRBJ2-1,CASMTSGTFYNEQFF,TGTGCCAGCATGACTAGCGGGACGTTTTACAATGAGCAGTTCTTC
NA,NA,TRBV11-2,TRBJ2-3,CAISINPRSNKRYF,TGTGCCATCAGCATAAACCCAAGGTCAAATAAGCGGTATTTT
many,TRBD1,TRBV7-9,TRBJ1-1,CASSTGQSILNTEAFF,TGTGCCAGCAGCACGGGACAGAGCATTCTGAACACTGAAGCTTTCTTT
NA,NA,TRBV28,TRBJ2-7,CASSDSEAYEQYF,TGTGCCAGCAGCGACAGTGAAGCCTACGAGCAGTACTTC
NA,TRBD1,TRBV4-2,TRBJ2-7,CVSRQGQGLYDQYF,TGTGTCAGCAGGCAAGGACAGGGTCTCTACGACCAGTACTTC
NA,NA,TRBV28,TRBJ1-2,CASWPTGAPYRYTF,TGTGCCAGCTGGCCCACCGGGGCACCATATCGATACACCTTC
NA,NA,TRBV13,TRBJ2-2,CASSSGLNGELFF,TGTGCCAGCAGCTCCGGACTAAACGGGGAGCTGTTTTTT
once,TRBD1,TRBV6-1,TRBJ1-1,CASRDRAVTEAFF,TGTGCCAGCAGAGACAGGGCGGTCACTGAAGCTTTCTTT
many,TRBD2,TRBV20-1,TRBJ2-1,CSAREGRGTYNEQFF,TGCAGTGCTAGAGAGGGGCGGGGGACCTACAATGAGCAGTTCTTC
NA,NA,TRBV29-1,TRBJ1-1,CSVEDRQGVTETIF,TGCAGCGTTGAAGATCGGCAAGGGGTCACTGAAACTATCTTT
many,TRBD1,TRBV20-1,TRBJ2-7,CSATRTGATGEQYF,TGCAGTGCTACCAGGACAGGGGCTACGGGCGAGCAGTACTTC
NA,NA,TRBV6-1,TRBJ2-2,CARRGVGSTEELFF,TGTGCCAGGAGGGGGGTAGGCAGCACCGAGGAGCTTTTTTTT
NA,TRBD1,TRBV20-1,TRBJ1-3,CSAGIGGISGNTIYF,TGCAGTGCTGGGATAGGGGGCATCTCTGGAAACACCATATATTTT
NA,NA,TRBV2,TRBJ1-4,CVSTTGTSWDEKQFF,TGTGTCAGCACAACAGGGACGTCATGGGATGAAAAACAGTTTTTT
NA,TRBD1,TRBV12-3/TRBV12-4,TRBJ1-2,CASSSLTGFDYSYTF,TGTGCCAGCAGTTCATTGACAGGGTTTGACTATAGCTACACCTTC
NA,NA,TRBV20-1,TRBJ2-5,CSSSSPSGDLWGETQYF,TGCAGTTCTAGTTCCCCCTCGGGGGACTTGTGGGGAGAGACCCAGTACTTC
NA,NA,TRBV12-3/TRBV12-4,TRBJ1-2,CARSLQRTGWDYGCTF,NA
NA,TRBD1,TRBV19,TRBJ1-5,CASSIPPGGGNQPQHF,TGTGCCAGTAGTATTCCTCCAGGGGGAGGCAATCAGCCCCAGCATTTT
NA,NA,TRBV5-4,TRBJ2-6,CASSFQREHSGANVLSF,TGTGCCAGCAGCTTTCAGAGGGAGCACTCTGGGGCCAACGTCCTGAGTTTC
few,TRBD2,TRBV10-3,TRBJ2-5,CVISESTAGPETQYF,TGTGTCATTAGTGAGTCCACAGCGGGACCAGAGACCCAGTACTTC
NA,NA,TRBV10-3,TRBJ2-1,CAVKDVSGYNEQFF,TGTGCCGTCAAGGATGTTTCAGGCTACAATGAGCAGTTCTTC
NA,NA,TRBV10-3,TRBJ2-2,CAFTGWAAPGTGELFF,TGTGCCTTCACTGGGTGGGCTGCCCCGGGTACCGGGGAGCTGTTTTTT
few,TRBD1,TRBV11-1,TRBJ2-7,CASSSLPGGAYEQYF,TGTGCCAGCAGCTCGCTTCCAGGGGGCGCCTACGAGCAGTACTTC
many,TRBD1,TRBV12-3/TRBV12-4,TRBJ2-3,CASNRQGTYLYTQYF,TGTGCCAGCAACCGACAGGGCACCTACTTATATACGCAGTATTTT
NA,TRBD2,TRBV4-1,TRBJ2-2,CDRRTRGSSGGPRGIGELFF,TGCGACAGAAGAACAAGAGGGTCTAGCGGGGGGCCGCGGGGAATCGGGGAGCTGTTTTTT
NA,NA,TRBV11-2,TRBJ1-2,CTSSLGPADGYTF,TGTACCAGCAGCTTGGGGCCTGCTGATGGCTACACCTTC
NA,NA,TRBV29-1,TRBJ1-4,CSVEDGNNVKLYF,TGCAGCGTTGAAGACGGGAATAATGTAAAACTGTATTTT
NA,NA,TRBV6-5,TRBJ1-6,CATRWASYNSPLHF,TGTGCCACCAGATGGGCCTCATATAATTCACCCCTCCACTTT
once,TRBD2,TRBV29-1,TRBJ2-5,CTLGGLQETQYF,TGCACCTTGGGGGGGTTGCAAGAGACCCAGTACTTC
NA,NA,TRBV19,TRBJ2-2,CASRYTGELFF,TGTGCCAGCCGATACACCGGGGAGCTGTTTTTT
NA,NA,TRBV12-5,TRBJ2-7,CASASGGTTYEQYF,TGTGCTAGTGCTTCCGGCGGAACTACCTACGAGCAGTACTTC
many,NA,TRBV7-9,TRBJ1-3,CASIPGTPGNTIYF,TGTGCCAGCATACCCGGGACACCTGGAAACACCATATATTTT
once,NA,TRBV5-4,TRBJ2-2,CTSSRIGDTGELFF,TGTACCAGCAGCCGGATTGGGGACACCGGGGAACTGTTTTTT
NA,NA,TRBV20-1,TRBJ1-2,CSARVGVTYGYSF,TGCAGTGCTAGAGTTGGAGTTACCTATGGCTACAGCTTT
NA,TRBD1,TRBV29-1,TRBJ1-4,CSVEQGSGEKLFF,TGCAGTGTTGAACAGGGGAGCGGTGAAAAACTGTTTTTT
NA,NA,TRBV6-5,TRBJ1-1,CVSRPIRVGGRDTEVFF,TGTGTCAGCAGACCTATCCGGGTCGGGGGCCGGGACACTGAAGTTTTCTTT
NA,NA,TRBV6-6,TRBJ2-7,CVNNPGQMYYEQYF,TGTGTCAACAACCCCGGACAGATGTACTACGAGCAGTACTTC
NA,NA,TRBV29-1,TRBJ2-7,CGVQLGTYERYF,TGCGGCGTTCAATTGGGAACCTACGAGCGGTACTTC
few,NA,TRBV18,TRBJ2-7,CASSPGDTAYEQYF,TGTGCCAGCTCACCCGGGGACACCGCCTACGAGCAGTACTTC
NA,TRBD1,TRBV29-1,TRBJ2-2,CSVETGDRGSGELFF,TGCAGCGTGGAAACAGGGGATAGGGGGTCCGGGGAGCTGTTTTTT
NA,NA,TRBV6-2/TRBV6-3,TRBJ2-1,CASNRGGYNKQFF,TGTGCCAGCAACAGAGGCGGCTACAATAAGCAGTTCTTT
NA,NA,TRBV6-6,TRBJ1-5,CVSSYSGVNNQPQHF,TGTGTCAGCAGTTACTCAGGGGTTAACAATCAGCCCCAGCATTTT
NA,NA,TRBV4-1,TRBJ2-1,CASSRSTRLTYNEQFF,TGCGCCAGTAGCCGCTCCACGAGGCTTACCTACAATGAGCAGTTCTTC
NA,NA,TRBV6-5,TRBJ1-2,CASSRAGRAYGYIF,TGTGCCAGCAGTAGAGCGGGACGGGCCTATGGCTACATCTTC
NA,NA,TRBV5-4,TRBJ2-2,CASSSDTGELVF,TGTGCCAGCAGTTCGGACACCGGGGAGCTGGTTTTT
NA,NA,TRBV6-6,TRBJ2-1,CASNLLNEQLF,TGTGCAAGCAACCTACTCAATGAGCAGTTATTC
NA,NA,TRBV6-5,TRBJ2-4,CASCGGRLAKNIQYF,TGTGCCAGCTGTGGCGGTCGCCTAGCCAAAAACATTCAGTACTTC
NA,NA,TRBV29-1,TRBJ2-3,CSVRREFGTDTQYF,TGCAGTGTCAGACGGGAGTTCGGCACAGATACGCAGTATTTC
NA,NA,TRBV12-3/TRBV12-4,TRBJ1-2,CDNSSGNYGYTF,TGTGACAACAGTTCGGGTAACTATGGCTACACCTTC
once,TRBD1,TRBV10-2,TRBJ2-3,CVSSDPGQDTDMQYF,TGCGTCAGCAGCGATCCGGGACAGGACACAGATATGCAGTATTTT
NA,TRBD1,TRBV11-3,TRBJ2-1,CASSPRGDRANEQFF,TGTGCCAGCAGCCCGCGAGGGGACAGGGCCAATGAGCAGTTCTTC